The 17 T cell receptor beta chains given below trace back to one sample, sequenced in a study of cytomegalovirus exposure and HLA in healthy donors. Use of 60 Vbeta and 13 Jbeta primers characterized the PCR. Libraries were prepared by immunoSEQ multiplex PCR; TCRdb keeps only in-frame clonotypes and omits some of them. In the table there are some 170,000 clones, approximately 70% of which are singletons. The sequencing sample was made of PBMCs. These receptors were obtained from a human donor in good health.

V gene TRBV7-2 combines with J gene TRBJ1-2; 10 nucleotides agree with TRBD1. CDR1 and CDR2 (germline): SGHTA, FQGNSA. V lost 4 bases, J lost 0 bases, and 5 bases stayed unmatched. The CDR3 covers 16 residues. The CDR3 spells CASSSPDRGANYGYTF. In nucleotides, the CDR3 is TGTGCCAGCAGCTCCCCGGACAGGGGGGCTAACTATGGCTACACCTTC.

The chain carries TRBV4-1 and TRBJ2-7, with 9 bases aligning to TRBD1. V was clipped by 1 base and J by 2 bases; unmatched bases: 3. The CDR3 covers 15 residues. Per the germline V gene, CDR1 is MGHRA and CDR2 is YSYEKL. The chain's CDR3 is CASSQAGTGPYEQYF. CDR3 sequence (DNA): TGCGCCAGCAGCCAAGCCGGGACAGGGCCCTACGAGCAGTACTTC.

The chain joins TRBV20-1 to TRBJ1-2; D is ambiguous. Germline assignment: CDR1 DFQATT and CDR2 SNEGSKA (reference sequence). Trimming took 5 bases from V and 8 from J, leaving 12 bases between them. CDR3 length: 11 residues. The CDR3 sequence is CSALERGGYTF. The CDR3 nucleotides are TGCAGTGCTTTGGAGCGTGGAGGCTACACCTTC.

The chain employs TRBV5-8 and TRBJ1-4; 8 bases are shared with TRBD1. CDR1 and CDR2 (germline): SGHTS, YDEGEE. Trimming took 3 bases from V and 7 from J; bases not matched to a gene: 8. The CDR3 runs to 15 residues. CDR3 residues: CASSSQGALIEKLFF. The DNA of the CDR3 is TGTGCCAGCAGCTCGCAGGGGGCGCTCATTGAAAAACTGTTTTTT.

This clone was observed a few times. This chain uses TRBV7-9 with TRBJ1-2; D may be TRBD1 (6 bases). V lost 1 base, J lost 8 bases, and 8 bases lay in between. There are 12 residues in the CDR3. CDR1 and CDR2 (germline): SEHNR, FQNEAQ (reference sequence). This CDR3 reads CASSLGGHGYTF. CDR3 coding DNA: TGTGCCAGCAGCTTAGGGGGGCACGGCTACACCTTC.

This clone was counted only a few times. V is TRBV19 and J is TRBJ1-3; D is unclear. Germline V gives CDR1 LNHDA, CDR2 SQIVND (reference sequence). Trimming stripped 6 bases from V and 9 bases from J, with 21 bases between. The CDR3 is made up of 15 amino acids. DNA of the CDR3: TGTGCCAGTAGCAAAGACGGTGGCTCGAAGCGCACCATATATTTT. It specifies CASSKDGGSKRTIYF.

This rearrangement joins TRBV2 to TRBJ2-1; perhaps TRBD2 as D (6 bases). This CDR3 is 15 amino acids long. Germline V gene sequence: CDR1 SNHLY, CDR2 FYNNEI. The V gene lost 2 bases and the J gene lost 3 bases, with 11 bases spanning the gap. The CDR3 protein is CASSEMGGNYNEQFF. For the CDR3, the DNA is TGTGCCAGCAGTGAAATGGGCGGGAACTACAATGAGCAGTTCTTC.

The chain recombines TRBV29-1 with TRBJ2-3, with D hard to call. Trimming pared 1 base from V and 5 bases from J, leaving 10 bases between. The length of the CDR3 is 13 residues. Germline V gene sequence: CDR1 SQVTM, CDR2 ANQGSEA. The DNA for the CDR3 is TGCAGCGTTGAAGGTTCGGGTGGAGATACGCAGTATTTT. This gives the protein CSVEGSGGDTQYF.

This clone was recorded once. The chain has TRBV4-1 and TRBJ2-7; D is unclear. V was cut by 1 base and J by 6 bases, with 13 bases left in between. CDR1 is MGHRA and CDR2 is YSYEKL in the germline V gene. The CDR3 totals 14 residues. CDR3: CASSQARFESEQYF. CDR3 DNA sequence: TGCGCCAGCAGCCAAGCACGGTTCGAAAGCGAGCAGTACTTC.

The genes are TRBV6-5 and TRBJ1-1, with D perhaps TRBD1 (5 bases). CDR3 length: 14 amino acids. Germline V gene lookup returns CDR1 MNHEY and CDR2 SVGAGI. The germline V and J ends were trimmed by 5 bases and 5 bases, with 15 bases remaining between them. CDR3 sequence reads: CASSPDVEGTEAFF. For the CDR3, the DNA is TGTGCCAGCAGTCCGGACGTGGAGGGGACTGAAGCTTTCTTT.

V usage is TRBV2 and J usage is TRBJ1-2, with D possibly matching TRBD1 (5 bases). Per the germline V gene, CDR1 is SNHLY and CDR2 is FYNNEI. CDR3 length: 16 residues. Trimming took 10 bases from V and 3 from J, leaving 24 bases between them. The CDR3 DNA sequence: TGTGCCACCTCCGGGACTCCATACGGGGAGGACTATGGCTACACCTTC. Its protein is CATSGTPYGEDYGYTF.

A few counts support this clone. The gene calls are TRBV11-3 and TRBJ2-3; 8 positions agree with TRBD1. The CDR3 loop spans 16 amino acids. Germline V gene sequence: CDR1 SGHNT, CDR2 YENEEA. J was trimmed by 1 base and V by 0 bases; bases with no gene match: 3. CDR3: CASSLDRGLGTDTQYF. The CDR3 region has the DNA TGTGCCAGCAGCTTAGACAGGGGGCTGGGCACAGATACGCAGTATTTT.

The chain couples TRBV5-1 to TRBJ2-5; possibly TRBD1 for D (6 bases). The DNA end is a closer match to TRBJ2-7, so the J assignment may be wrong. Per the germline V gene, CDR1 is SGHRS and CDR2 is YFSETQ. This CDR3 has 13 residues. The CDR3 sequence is CASSLEGEHEQYF. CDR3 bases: TGCGCCAGCAGCTTGGAGGGGGAGCACGAGCAGTACTTC.

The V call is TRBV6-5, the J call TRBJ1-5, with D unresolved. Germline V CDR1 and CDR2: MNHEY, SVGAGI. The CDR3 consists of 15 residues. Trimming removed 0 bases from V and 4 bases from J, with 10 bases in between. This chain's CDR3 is CASSYSRQKNQPQHF. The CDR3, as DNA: TGTGCCAGCAGTTACTCGAGGCAGAAAAATCAGCCCCAGCATTTT.

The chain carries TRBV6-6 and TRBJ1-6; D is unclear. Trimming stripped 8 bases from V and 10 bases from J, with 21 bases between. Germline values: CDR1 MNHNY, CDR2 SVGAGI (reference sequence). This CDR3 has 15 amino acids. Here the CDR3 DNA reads TGTGCCAGCGGTCTCGGTTCGGGGTACCGATCACCCCTCCACTTT. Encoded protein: CASGLGSGYRSPLHF.

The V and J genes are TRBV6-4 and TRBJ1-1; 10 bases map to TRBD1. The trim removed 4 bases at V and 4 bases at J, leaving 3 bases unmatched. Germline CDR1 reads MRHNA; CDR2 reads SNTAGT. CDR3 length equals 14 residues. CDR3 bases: TGTGCCAGCAGTGCGACAGGGGGCGGCACTGAAGCTTTCTTT. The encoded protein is CASSATGGGTEAFF.

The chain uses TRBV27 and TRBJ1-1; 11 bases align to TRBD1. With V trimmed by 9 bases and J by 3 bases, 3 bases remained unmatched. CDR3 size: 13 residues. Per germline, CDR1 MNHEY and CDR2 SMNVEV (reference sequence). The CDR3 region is CASKGQGDTEAFF. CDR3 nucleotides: TGTGCCAGTAAGGGACAGGGGGACACTGAAGCTTTCTTT.